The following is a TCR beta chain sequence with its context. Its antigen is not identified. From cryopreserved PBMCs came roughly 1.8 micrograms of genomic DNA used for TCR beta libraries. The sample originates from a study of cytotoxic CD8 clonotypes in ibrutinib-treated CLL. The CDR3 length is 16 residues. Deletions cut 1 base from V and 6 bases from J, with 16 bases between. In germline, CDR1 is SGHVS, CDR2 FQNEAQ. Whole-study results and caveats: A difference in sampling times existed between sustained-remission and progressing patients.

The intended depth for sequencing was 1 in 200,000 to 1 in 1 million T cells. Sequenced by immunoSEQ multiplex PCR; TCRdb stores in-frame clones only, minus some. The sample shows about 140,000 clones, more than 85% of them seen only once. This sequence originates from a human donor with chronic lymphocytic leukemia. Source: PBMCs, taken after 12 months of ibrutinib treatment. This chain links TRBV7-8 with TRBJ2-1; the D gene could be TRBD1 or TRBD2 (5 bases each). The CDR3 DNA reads TGTGCCAGCAGCTTAGTCCCGGGGACGAGCCCCAATGAGCAGTTCTTC. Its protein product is CASSLVPGTSPNEQFF.